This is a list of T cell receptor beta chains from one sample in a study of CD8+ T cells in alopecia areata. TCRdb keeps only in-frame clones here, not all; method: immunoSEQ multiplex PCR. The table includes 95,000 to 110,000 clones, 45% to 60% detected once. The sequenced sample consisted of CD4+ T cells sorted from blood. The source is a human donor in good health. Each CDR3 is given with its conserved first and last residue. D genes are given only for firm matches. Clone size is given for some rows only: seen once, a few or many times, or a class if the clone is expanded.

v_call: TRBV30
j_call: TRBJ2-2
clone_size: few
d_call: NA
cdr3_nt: TGTGCCTGGAGTGTAGTTCAGGGATCCACCGGGGAGCTGTTTTTT
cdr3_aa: CAWSVVQGSTGELFF

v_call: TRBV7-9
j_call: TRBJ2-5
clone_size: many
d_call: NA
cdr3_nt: TGTGCCAGCAGCGTACATGAGACCCAGTACTTC
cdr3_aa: CASSVHETQYF

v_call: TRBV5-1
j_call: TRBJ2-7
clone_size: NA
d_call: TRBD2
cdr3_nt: TGCGCCAGCGGGGGACTAGCGGGGAGTTACTACGAGCAGTACTTC
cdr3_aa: CASGGLAGSYYEQYF

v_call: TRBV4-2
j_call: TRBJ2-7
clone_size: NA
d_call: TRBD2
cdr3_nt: TGTGCCAGCAGCCAAGGGACTAGCGGAGCCTACGAGCAGTACTTC
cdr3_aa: CASSQGTSGAYEQYF

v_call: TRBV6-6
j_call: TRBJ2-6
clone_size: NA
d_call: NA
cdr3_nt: TGTGCCAGTCGATCTGGGGCCAACGTCCTGACTTTC
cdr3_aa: CASRSGANVLTF

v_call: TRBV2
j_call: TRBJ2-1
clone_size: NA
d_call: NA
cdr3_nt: TGTGCCAGCAGCCGGGACTTCCACAATGAGCAGTTCTTC
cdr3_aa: CASSRDFHNEQFF

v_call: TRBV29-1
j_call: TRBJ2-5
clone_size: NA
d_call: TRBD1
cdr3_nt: TGCAGCGTCAGGGGGCAGGGAGAGACCCAGTACTTC
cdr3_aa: CSVRGQGETQYF

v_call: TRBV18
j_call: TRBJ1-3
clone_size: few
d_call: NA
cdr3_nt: TGTGCCAGCTCACCGGAAGGGCAGAGCTCTGGAAACACCATATATTTT
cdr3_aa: CASSPEGQSSGNTIYF

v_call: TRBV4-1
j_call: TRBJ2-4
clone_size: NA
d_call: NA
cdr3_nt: TGCGCCAGCAGCCAAGTGCAGACTGCGCTCCAGGCCAAAAACATTCAGTACTTC
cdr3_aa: CASSQVQTALQAKNIQYF

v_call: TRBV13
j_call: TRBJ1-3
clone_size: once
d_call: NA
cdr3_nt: TGTGCCAGCAGCTTATATCAGGGAGGAAACACCATATATTTT
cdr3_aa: CASSLYQGGNTIYF

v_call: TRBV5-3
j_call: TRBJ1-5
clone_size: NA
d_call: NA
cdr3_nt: TGTGCCAGAAGCTTGGGTCTTCCGGGGCCCTATGGACCCCAGCATTTT
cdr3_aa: CARSLGLPGPYGPQHF

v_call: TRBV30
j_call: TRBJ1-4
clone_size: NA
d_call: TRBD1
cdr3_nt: TGTGCCTGGAGTGTGATACAGGGGGCACGGGAAAAACTGTTTTTT
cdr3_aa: CAWSVIQGAREKLFF

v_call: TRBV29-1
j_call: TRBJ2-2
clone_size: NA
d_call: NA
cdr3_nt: TGCAGCGTTCCGGGGCCTTCCACCATCACCGGGGAGCTGTTTTTT
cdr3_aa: CSVPGPSTITGELFF

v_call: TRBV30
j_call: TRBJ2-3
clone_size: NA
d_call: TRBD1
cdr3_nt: TGTGCCTGGAGTGTAGGAGGACAGGGATACACAGATACGCAGTATTTT
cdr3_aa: CAWSVGGQGYTDTQYF

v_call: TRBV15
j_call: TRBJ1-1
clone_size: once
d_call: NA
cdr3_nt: TGTGCCACCAGCAGTCGTATGAACACTGAAGCTTTCTTT
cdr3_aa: CATSSRMNTEAFF

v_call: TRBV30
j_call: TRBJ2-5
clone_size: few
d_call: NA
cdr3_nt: TGTGCCTGGAGTGTACAGGATAGGGAGACCCAGTACTTC
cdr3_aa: CAWSVQDRETQYF

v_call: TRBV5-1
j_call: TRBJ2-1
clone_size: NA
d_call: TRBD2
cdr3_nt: TGCGCCAGCAGCTTGGGACTAGCGGGGGGTTTAAGTGAGCAGTTCTTC
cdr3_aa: CASSLGLAGGLSEQFF

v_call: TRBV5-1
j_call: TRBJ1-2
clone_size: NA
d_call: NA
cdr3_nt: TGCGCCAGCAGCTTACGGGGAGAACCTAACTATGGCTACACCTTC
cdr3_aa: CASSLRGEPNYGYTF

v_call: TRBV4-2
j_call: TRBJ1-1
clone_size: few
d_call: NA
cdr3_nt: TGTGCCAGCAGCCAAGAGACCGTAGGTGAAGCTTTCTTT
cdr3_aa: CASSQETVGEAFF

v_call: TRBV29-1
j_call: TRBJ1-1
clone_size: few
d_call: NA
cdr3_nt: TGCAGCGTGCCTACTCAGGGTGCCGCCACTGAAGCTTTCTTT
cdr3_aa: CSVPTQGAATEAFF